This TCR beta chain was sequenced in a study of blood T cells in healthy people across ages. CDR1 is SGHRS, CDR2 YFSETQ, per germline. The CDR3 has 13 amino acids. For this clonotype: One junction end does not reproduce the germline sequence, and a read error may be involved.

A sample-barcoded 5' primer and a J-beta primer mix were used in a second PCR of roughly 6 to 12 cycles. TCRdb redid the calling of the 5' RACE reads with MiXCR, one entry per CDR3 protein. The sample holds approximately 820,000 distinct CDR3 sequences, around 42% seen once. The sequenced material came from blood. The sequence came from a man aged 60 to 69 in good health. The V call is TRBV5-1, the J call TRBJ1-5; D ambiguous. The CDR3 here is CASSFGGNQPRHF. The CDR3 DNA reads as TGCGCCAGCAGCTTTGGAGGGAATCAGCCCCGGCATTTT.